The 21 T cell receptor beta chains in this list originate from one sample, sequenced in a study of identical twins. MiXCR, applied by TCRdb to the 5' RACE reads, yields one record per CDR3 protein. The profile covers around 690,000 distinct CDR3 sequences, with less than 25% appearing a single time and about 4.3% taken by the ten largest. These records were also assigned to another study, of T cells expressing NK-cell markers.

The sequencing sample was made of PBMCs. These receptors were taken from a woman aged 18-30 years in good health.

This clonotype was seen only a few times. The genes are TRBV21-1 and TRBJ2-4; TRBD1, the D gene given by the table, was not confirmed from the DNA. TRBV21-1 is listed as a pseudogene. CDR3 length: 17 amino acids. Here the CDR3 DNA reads TGTGCCAGCAGCCCCCCCGGCCGAAGGGATGGAGGAAACATTCAGTACTTC. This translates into CASSPPGRRDGGNIQYF.

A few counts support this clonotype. This chain's CDR3 is CAIGDVGETQYF. CDR3 in DNA: TGTGCCATCGGGGACGTAGGAGAGACCCAGTACTTC. The chain joins TRBV10-3 to TRBJ2-5; possibly TRBD1 or TRBD2 for D (5 bases each). The germline V and J ends were trimmed by 8 bases and 4 bases, with 11 bases remaining between them. Germline V CDR1 and CDR2: ENHRY, SYGVKD. The CDR3 spans 12 residues.

CDR3 loop: CASSLSHLAGGGNEQFF. The CDR3 DNA sequence: TGTGCCAGCAGCTTATCCCACCTAGCGGGAGGTGGAAATGAGCAGTTCTTC. V is TRBV7-6 and J is TRBJ2-1; 11 nucleotides line up with TRBD2. The CDR3 totals 17 residues. Germline assignment: CDR1 SGHVS and CDR2 FNYEAQ. V lost 2 bases and J lost 7; bases outside the gene matches: 10. Complete variable domain (other parts from reference TRBV7-6 and TRBJ2-1): GAGVSQSPRYKVTKRGQDVALRCDPISGHVSLYWYRQALGQGPEFLTYFNYEAQQDKSGLPNDRFSAERPEGSISTLTIQRTEQRDSAMYRCASSLSHLAGGGNEQFFGPGTRLTVL.

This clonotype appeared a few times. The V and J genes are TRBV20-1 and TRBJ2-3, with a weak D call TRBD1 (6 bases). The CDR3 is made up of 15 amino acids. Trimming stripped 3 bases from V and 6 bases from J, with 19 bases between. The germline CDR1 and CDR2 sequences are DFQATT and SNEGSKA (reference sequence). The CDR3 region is CSASRLDSGADTQYF. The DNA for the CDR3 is TGCAGTGCTAGCCGCTTGGACAGTGGTGCGGATACGCAGTATTTT.

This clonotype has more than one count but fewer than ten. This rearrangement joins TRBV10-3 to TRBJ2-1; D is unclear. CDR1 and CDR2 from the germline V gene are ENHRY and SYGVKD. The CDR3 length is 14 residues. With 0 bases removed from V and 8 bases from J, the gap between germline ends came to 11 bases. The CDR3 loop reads CAISESTPWDEQFF. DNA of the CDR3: TGTGCCATCAGTGAGTCGACCCCCTGGGATGAGCAGTTCTTC.

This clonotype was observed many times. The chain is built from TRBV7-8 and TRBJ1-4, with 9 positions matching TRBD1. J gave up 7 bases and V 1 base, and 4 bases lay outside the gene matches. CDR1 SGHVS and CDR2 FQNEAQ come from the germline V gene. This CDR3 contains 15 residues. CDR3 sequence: CASSLGTGVAEKLFF. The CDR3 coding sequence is TGTGCCAGCAGCTTAGGGACAGGGGTCGCTGAAAAACTGTTTTTT.

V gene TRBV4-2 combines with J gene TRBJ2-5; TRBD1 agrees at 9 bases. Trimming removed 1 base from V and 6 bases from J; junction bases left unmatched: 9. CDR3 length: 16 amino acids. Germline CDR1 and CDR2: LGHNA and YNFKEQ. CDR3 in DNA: TGTGCCAGCAGCCAAGTCTGGGGACAGGGAGGAAAGACCCAGTACTTC. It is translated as CASSQVWGQGGKTQYF.

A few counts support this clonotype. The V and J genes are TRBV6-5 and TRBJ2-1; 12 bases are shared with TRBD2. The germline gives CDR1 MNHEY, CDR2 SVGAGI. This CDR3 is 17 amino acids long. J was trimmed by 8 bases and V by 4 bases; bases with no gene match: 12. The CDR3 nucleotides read TGTGCCAGCAGTTCGCCTAGCGGGGGGGCAGTGGAATATGAGCAGTTCTTC. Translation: CASSSPSGGAVEYEQFF.

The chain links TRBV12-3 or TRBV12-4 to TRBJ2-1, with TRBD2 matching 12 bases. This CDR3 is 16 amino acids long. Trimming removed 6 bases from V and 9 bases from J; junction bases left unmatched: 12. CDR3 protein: CASSATLAGGPSEQFF. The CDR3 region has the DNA TGTGCCAGCAGCGCGACCCTAGCGGGAGGGCCGAGTGAGCAGTTCTTC.

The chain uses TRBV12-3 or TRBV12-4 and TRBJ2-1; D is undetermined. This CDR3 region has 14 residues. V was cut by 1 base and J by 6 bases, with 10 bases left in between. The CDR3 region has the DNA TGTGCCAGCAGTTTAGGTGTTGAAACCAATGAGCAGTTCTTC. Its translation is CASSLGVETNEQFF.

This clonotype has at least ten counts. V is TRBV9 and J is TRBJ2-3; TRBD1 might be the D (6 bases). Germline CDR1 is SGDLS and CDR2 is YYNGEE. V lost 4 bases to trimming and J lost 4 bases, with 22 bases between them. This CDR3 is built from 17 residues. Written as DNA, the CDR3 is TGTGCCAGCAGCAACCCCCGACAGGCCAAGGGCTCAGATACGCAGTATTTT. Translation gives CASSNPRQAKGSDTQYF.

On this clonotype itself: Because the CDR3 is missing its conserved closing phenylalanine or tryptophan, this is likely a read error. The CDR3 reads CASSLRGTGFFDEQYL. CDR3 in DNA: TGCGCCAGCAGCTTACGCGGGACAGGGTTCTTTGACGAGCAGTACCTC. The V gene is TRBV5-1, the J gene TRBJ2-7; 9 nucleotides line up with TRBD1. The germline V gene has CDR1 SGHRS and CDR2 YFSETQ. Unmatched junction bases numbered 11, after V lost 2 bases and J lost 5 bases. The CDR3 contains 16 residues.

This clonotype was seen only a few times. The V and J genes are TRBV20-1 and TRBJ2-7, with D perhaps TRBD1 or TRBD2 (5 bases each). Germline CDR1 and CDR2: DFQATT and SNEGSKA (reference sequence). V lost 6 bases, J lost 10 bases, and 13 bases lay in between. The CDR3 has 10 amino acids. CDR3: CSAQNRGQYF. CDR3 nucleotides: TGCAGTGCCCAAAACCGGGGCCAGTACTTC.

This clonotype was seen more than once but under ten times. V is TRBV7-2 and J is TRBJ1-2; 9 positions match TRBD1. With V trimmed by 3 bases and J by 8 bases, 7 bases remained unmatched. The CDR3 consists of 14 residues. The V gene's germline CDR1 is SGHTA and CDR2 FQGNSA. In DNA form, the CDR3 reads TGTGCCAGCAGCTTCGACAGGGGGTCCACGGGCTACACCTTC. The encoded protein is CASSFDRGSTGYTF. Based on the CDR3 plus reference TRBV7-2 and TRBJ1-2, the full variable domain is GAGVSQSPSNKVTEKGKDVELRCDPISGHTALYWYRQSLGQGLEFLIYFQGNSAPDKSGLPSDRFSAERTGGSVSTLTIQRTQQEDSAVYLCASSFDRGSTGYTFGSGTRLTVV.

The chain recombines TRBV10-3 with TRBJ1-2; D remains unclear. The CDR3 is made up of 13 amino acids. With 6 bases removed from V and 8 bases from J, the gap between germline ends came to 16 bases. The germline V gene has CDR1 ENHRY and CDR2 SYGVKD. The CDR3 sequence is CAIRHPLGFGYTF. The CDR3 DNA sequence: TGTGCCATCAGGCACCCCCTCGGATTCGGCTACACCTTC.

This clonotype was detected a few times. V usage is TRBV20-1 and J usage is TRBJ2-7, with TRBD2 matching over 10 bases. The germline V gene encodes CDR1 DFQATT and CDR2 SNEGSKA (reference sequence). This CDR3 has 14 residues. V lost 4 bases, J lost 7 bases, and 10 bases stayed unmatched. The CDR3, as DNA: TGCAGTGCTATCCGCGGCCTAGCGGGAGTAGAGCAGTACTTC. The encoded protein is CSAIRGLAGVEQYF.

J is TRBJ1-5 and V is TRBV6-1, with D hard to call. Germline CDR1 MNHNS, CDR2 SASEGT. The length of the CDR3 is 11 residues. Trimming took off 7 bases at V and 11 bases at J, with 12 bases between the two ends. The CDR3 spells CASNVRPAQHF. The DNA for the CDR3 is TGTGCCAGCAACGTACGACCAGCCCAGCATTTT.

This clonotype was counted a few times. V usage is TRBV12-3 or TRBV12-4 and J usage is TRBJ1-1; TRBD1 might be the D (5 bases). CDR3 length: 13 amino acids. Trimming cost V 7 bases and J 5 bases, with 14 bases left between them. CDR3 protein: CASINVEGTEAFF. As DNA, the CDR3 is TGTGCCAGCATCAACGTAGAGGGGACTGAAGCTTTCTTT.

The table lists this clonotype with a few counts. The CDR3 sequence is CASSFLARESTDTQYF. In DNA form, the CDR3 reads TGTGCCAGCAGTTTCCTGGCTAGGGAGAGCACAGATACGCAGTATTTT. The chain carries TRBV12-3 or TRBV12-4 and TRBJ2-3; possibly TRBD2 for D (5 bases). The CDR3 is 16 residues long. Trimming cost V 3 bases and J 0 bases, with 13 bases left between them.

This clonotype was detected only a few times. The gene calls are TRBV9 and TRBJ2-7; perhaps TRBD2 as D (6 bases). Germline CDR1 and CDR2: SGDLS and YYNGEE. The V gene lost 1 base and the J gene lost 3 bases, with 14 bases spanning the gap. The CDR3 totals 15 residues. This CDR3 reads CASSVRSSGYYEQYF. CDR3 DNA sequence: TGTGCCAGCAGCGTACGCTCCAGCGGGTACTACGAGCAGTACTTC.

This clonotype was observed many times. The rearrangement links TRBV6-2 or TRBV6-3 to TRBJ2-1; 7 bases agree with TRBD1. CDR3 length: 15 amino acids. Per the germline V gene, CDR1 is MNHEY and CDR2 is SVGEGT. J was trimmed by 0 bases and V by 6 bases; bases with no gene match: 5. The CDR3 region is CASRLGQVSYNEQFF. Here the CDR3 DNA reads TGTGCCAGCAGGCTAGGACAGGTCTCCTACAATGAGCAGTTCTTC.